These 8 T cell receptor beta chains were all obtained from the same sample, sequenced in a study of cytomegalovirus exposure and HLA in healthy donors. Both 60 Vbeta primers and 13 Jbeta primers went into the PCR. Sequencing was performed with immunoSEQ multiplex PCR; in TCRdb, only in-frame clones are kept and a portion is missing. The sample holds about 100,000 clones; roughly 76% are singletons and the top ten take 15% to 20%. The sequencing sample was made of PBMCs. All receptors derive from a woman between 55 and 75 years old in good health and CMV-seropositive.

In this sample, this clone turned up a few times. Relative to the germline gene, one junction end is altered; a read error may explain this. V is TRBV6-6 and J is TRBJ2-1; no clear D. Germline loops: CDR1 MNHNY, CDR2 SVGAGI (reference sequence). This CDR3 is 10 amino acids long. Here the CDR3 DNA reads TGTGCCACCCTCTACGATGAGCAGTTCTTC. Translating gives CATLYDEQFF.

This clone showed up just a few times. The CDR3 sequence is CASSLTGDQPQHF. The CDR3 nucleotides are TGTGCCAGCAGCTTGACAGGGGATCAGCCCCAGCATTTT. The J gene is TRBJ1-5, the V gene TRBV5-6; 7 bases are shared with TRBD1. With 1 base clipped from V and 5 bases from J, the junction kept 0 bases outside the gene matches. The CDR3 has 13 amino acids. The germline CDR1 and CDR2 sequences are SGHDT and YYEEEE.

In DNA form, the CDR3 reads TGTGCCAGCAGTGAAGTTAACGAGCAGTACTTC. Its translation is CASSEVNEQYF. The chain combines TRBV2 with TRBJ2-7; unclear D gene. The CDR3 runs to 11 residues. Trimming removed 1 base from V and 5 bases from J, with 3 bases in between. CDR1 SNHLY and CDR2 FYNNEI come from the germline V gene.

The rearrangement links TRBV10-3 to TRBJ2-1; 10 bases line up with TRBD1. CDR1 is ENHRY and CDR2 is SYGVKD in the germline V gene. CDR3 length equals 14 residues. J gave up 8 bases and V 6 bases, and 7 bases lay outside the gene matches. The CDR3 protein is CAISLGQGKDEQFF. DNA for the CDR3: TGTGCCATCAGCTTGGGACAGGGGAAGGATGAGCAGTTCTTC.

The chain links TRBV18 to TRBJ2-6; TRBD1 agrees at 12 bases. V gave up 3 bases and J gave up 4 bases; unmatched junction bases: 10. Germline values: CDR1 KGHSH, CDR2 LQKENI. CDR3 size: 19 residues. The chain's CDR3 is CASSPSPGQGASGANVLTF. The CDR3 DNA follows: TGTGCCAGCTCACCCTCTCCGGGACAGGGGGCATCGGGGGCCAACGTCCTGACTTTC. The variable domain in full, completed from reference TRBV18 and TRBJ2-6, reads NAGVMQNPRHLVRRRGQEARLRCSPMKGHSHVYWYRQLPEEGLKFMVYLQKENIIDESGMPKERFSAEFPKEGPSILRIQQVVRGDSAAYFCASSPSPGQGASGANVLTFGAGSRLTVL.

The V and J genes are TRBV14 and TRBJ1-6; 10 bases align to TRBD1. Trimming removed 5 bases from V and 10 bases from J; junction bases left unmatched: 8. The CDR3 runs to 15 residues. Germline CDR1 reads SGHDN; CDR2 reads FVKESK. The CDR3 DNA sequence: TGTGCCAGCAGCTTGACCGGGACAGGGGTATCACCCCTCCACTTT. It codes for CASSLTGTGVSPLHF.

The chain is built from TRBV10-3 and TRBJ2-7; a weak D match, TRBD1 (6 bases). The CDR3 spans 13 residues. The V gene's germline CDR1 is ENHRY and CDR2 SYGVKD. Between the trimmed V and J ends, which lost 6 bases and 0 bases, there was a span of 9 bases. The CDR3 nucleotides are TGTGCCATCAGGACGGACAGCTCCTACGAGCAGTACTTC. This encodes CAIRTDSSYEQYF.

The V gene is TRBV7-3, the J gene TRBJ2-1; 7 nucleotides line up with TRBD2. The CDR3 totals 17 residues. Germline CDR1 is SGHTA and CDR2 is FQGTGA. Trimming cost V 2 bases and J 0 bases; bases outside gene matches: 7. Written as DNA, the CDR3 is TGTGCCAGCAGCTTAGGATTCGGCGGGAGCTCCTACAATGAGCAGTTCTTC. Amino acid sequence: CASSLGFGGSSYNEQFF.